Given below is one TCR beta chain in context. This sample is part of a study of CD8 T cells in Susac syndrome. Random hexamers were used to reverse transcribe the RNA input (0.5 to 1 ug). Each CDR3 protein is one row after TCRdb ran MiXCR on the immunoSEQ multiplex PCR reads. The table lists roughly 180,000 distinct CDR3 sequences, approximately 93% of them singletons, with around 0.09% in the top ten. CD8+ and CD4+ T cells from blood underwent TCR beta sequencing, which was carried out in a high-throughput format. TEMRA cells were FACS-enriched, and CD8+ and CD4+ T cells were isolated negatively. The sequenced material came from CD4+ T cells from PBMCs. The sequence came from a human donor with multiple sclerosis.

Here the CDR3 reads CASSYSSGGAENTEAFF. As DNA, the CDR3 is TGTGCCAGCAGTTACTCGTCAGGGGGCGCGGAGAACACTGAAGCTTTCTTT. The chain joins TRBV6-2 or TRBV6-3 to TRBJ1-1, with 8 bases identical to TRBD1. This CDR3 has 17 amino acids. With V trimmed by 0 bases and J by 1 base, 7 bases remained unmatched. The germline CDR1 and CDR2 sequences are MNHEY and SVGEGT.